These 31 T cell receptor beta chains were sequenced from one sample in a study of blood T cell repertoires in COVID-19. Clones were read by immunoSEQ multiplex PCR, and TCRdb kept only the in-frame ones, dropping some. The sample records around 330,000 clones, more than 75% being singletons. Material: peripheral blood. These receptors were collected from a woman aged 50 to 60 with active or convalescent COVID-19.

In its sample, this clone was seen a few times. The V call is TRBV7-2, the J call TRBJ1-2; 7 bases line up with TRBD1. V lost 2 bases and J lost 7; bases outside the gene matches: 1. The CDR3 length is 12 residues. Germline CDR1 and CDR2: SGHTA and FQGNSA. CDR3 nucleotides: TGTGCCAGCAGCTTATACAGGGGTGGCTACACCTTC. Translation gives CASSLYRGGYTF. The whole variable domain, remainder taken from reference TRBV7-2 and TRBJ1-2, is GAGVSQSPSNKVTEKGKDVELRCDPISGHTALYWYRQSLGQGLEFLIYFQGNSAPDKSGLPSDRFSAERTGGSVSTLTIQRTQQEDSAVYLCASSLYRGGYTFGSGTRLTVV.

J is TRBJ2-3 and V is TRBV25-1; no firm D call. Germline assignment: CDR1 MGHDK and CDR2 SYGVNS. The CDR3 consists of 12 residues. Trimming pared 3 bases from V and 9 bases from J, leaving 10 bases between. This CDR3 is CASSDQITTQYF. As DNA, the CDR3 is TGTGCCAGCAGTGACCAGATTACCACGCAGTATTTT.

V and J are TRBV7-2 and TRBJ2-7, with D possibly matching TRBD2 (5 bases). Germline V gene sequence: CDR1 SGHTA, CDR2 FQGNSA. This CDR3 comprises 13 residues. V was trimmed by 2 bases and J by 2 bases, leaving 7 bases between them. DNA for the CDR3: TGTGCCAGCAGCTTAAAGGGAGCCTACGAGCAGTACTTC. It codes for CASSLKGAYEQYF. Looking up the rest from reference TRBV7-2 and TRBJ2-7 gives the full variable domain: GAGVSQSPSNKVTEKGKDVELRCDPISGHTALYWYRQSLGQGLEFLIYFQGNSAPDKSGLPSDRFSAERTGGSVSTLTIQRTQQEDSAVYLCASSLKGAYEQYFGPGTRLTVT.

This clone came up a few times. This sequence joins TRBV3-1 (or the pseudogene TRBV3-2) and TRBJ1-3; 8 positions agree with TRBD1. In germline, CDR1 is LGHDT, CDR2 YNNKEL (reference sequence). V lost 1 base to trimming and J lost 4 bases; unmatched junction nucleotides: 6. The CDR3 loop spans 16 amino acids. The CDR3 protein is CASSQAPRDRGNTIYF. For the CDR3, the DNA is TGTGCCAGCAGCCAAGCCCCCCGGGACAGGGGAAACACCATATATTTT.

The rearrangement links TRBV4-1 to TRBJ2-3; TRBD2 aligns across 8 bases. With 5 bases clipped from V and 1 base from J, the junction kept 5 bases outside the gene matches. The CDR3 has 15 amino acids. Germline assignment: CDR1 MGHRA and CDR2 YSYEKL. In DNA, the CDR3 is TGCGCCAGCAGCTTCCGGGAGGGGGGCACAGATACGCAGTATTTT. Its translation is CASSFREGGTDTQYF.

The chain has TRBV7-3 and TRBJ2-1; tentative D call: TRBD2 (7 bases). Germline V CDR1 and CDR2: SGHTA, FQGTGA. V lost 0 bases and J 2 bases, leaving 14 bases between the germline ends. The CDR3 is made up of 17 amino acids. The CDR3, as DNA: TGTGCCAGCAGCTTAACGGGGGGCCTAGCGGCCTACAATGAGCAGTTCTTC. The encoded protein is CASSLTGGLAAYNEQFF.

The chain links TRBV7-9 to TRBJ2-2, with 10 bases fitting TRBD2. Trimming removed 4 bases from V and 11 bases from J; junction bases left unmatched: 4. The CDR3 loop spans 13 amino acids. In germline, CDR1 is SEHNR, CDR2 FQNEAQ (reference sequence). The CDR3 region has the DNA TGTGCCAGCAGCTCACGGACTAGCGGTGAGCTGTTTTTT. Its protein product is CASSSRTSGELFF.

The gene calls are TRBV2 and TRBJ2-1, with TRBD1 identical over 9 bases. CDR1 and CDR2 from the germline V gene are SNHLY and FYNNEI. The length of the CDR3 is 14 residues. Unmatched junction bases numbered 9, after V lost 7 bases and J lost 8 bases. The CDR3 DNA reads TGTGCCAGCAACTTGGGACAGGGCTGGGATGAGCAGTTCTTC. The encoded protein is CASNLGQGWDEQFF.

A word on this clone: The same CDR3 also results from other DNA sequences found in this sample. The chain links TRBV4-3 to TRBJ1-1; no definite D call. The V and J ends lost 0 bases and 5 bases respectively, with 13 bases between them. The germline gives CDR1 LGHNA, CDR2 YSLEER. The CDR3 consists of 15 residues. The CDR3 here is CASSQDRGGGTEAFF. The CDR3 nucleotides read TGCGCCAGCAGCCAAGATCGCGGCGGAGGTACTGAAGCTTTCTTT.

The chain is built from TRBV6-4 and TRBJ1-2; 8 bases are shared with TRBD1. The J segment lost 7 bases and the V segment lost 4 bases, leaving 14 bases of the junction unmatched. The CDR3 totals 16 residues. Germline loops: CDR1 MRHNA, CDR2 SNTAGT. This CDR3 is CASSASPLTGETGYTF. As DNA, the CDR3 is TGTGCCAGCAGTGCCTCACCCCTGACAGGGGAGACTGGCTACACCTTC.

This clone was observed once. The V call is TRBV28, the J call TRBJ2-1, with 9 bases fitting TRBD1. The CDR3 is 17 residues long. Germline-derived CDR1 and CDR2 are MDHEN and SYDVKM. With 7 bases clipped from V and 5 bases from J, the junction kept 15 bases outside the gene matches. The CDR3 loop reads CASNPDRGKREDNEQFF. The CDR3 nucleotides read TGTGCCAGCAATCCGGACAGGGGTAAACGGGAGGACAATGAGCAGTTCTTC.

In this sample, this clone turned up a few times. The chain uses TRBV19 and TRBJ1-2; possible D gene TRBD1, 5 bases. V shed 5 bases and J shed 5 bases, with 21 bases lying between them. CDR1 and CDR2 from the germline V gene are LNHDA and SQIVND (reference sequence). The CDR3 runs 16 residues. The CDR3 reads CASSLGGRNYLYGYTF. CDR3 DNA: TGTGCCAGTAGTCTCGGGGGACGAAATTATCTATATGGCTACACCTTC.

J is TRBJ1-2 and V is TRBV28; a possible D gene is TRBD1 (5 bases). Germline CDR1 and CDR2: MDHEN and SYDVKM. CDR3 length: 13 amino acids. Trimming removed 6 bases from V and 4 bases from J, with 12 bases in between. CDR3 sequence reads: CASSSGLAYGYTF. In nucleotides, the CDR3 is TGTGCCAGCAGCTCGGGACTTGCCTATGGCTACACCTTC.

The chain recombines TRBV2 with TRBJ2-3, with D possibly being TRBD2 (5 bases). The CDR3 is made up of 14 amino acids. Germline CDR1 is SNHLY and CDR2 is FYNNEI. Trimming cost V 7 bases and J 1 base, with 12 bases left between them. Here the CDR3 DNA reads TGTGCCAGCAACCGCCGGACTCGCACAGATACGCAGTATTTT. This gives the protein CASNRRTRTDTQYF.

The rearrangement links TRBV7-9 to TRBJ1-2; D is unresolved. The length of the CDR3 is 14 residues. Germline assignment: CDR1 SEHNR and CDR2 FQNEAQ (reference sequence). Trimming stripped 4 bases from V and 7 bases from J, with 16 bases between. The CDR3 region is CASSSHLGEGGYTF. Written as DNA, the CDR3 is TGTGCCAGCAGCTCCCACCTTGGTGAGGGTGGCTACACCTTC.

The J gene is TRBJ2-5, the V gene TRBV6-6; tentative D call: TRBD2 (5 bases). This CDR3 is built from 14 residues. V gave up 0 bases and J gave up 2 bases, with 7 bases separating them. The germline CDR1 and CDR2 sequences are MNHNY and SVGAGI (reference sequence). CDR3 sequence: CASSYSSGQETQYF. As DNA, the CDR3 is TGTGCCAGCAGTTACTCGTCGGGACAAGAGACCCAGTACTTC.

The rearrangement links TRBV12-5 to TRBJ2-7; 9 bases fit TRBD1. Germline CDR1 is LGHNT and CDR2 is FRNRAP. Unmatched junction bases numbered 6, after V lost 0 bases and J lost 0 bases. The CDR3 covers 17 residues. The CDR3 DNA follows: TGTGCTAGTGGTTTGGTCGTGGCGGGACAGGGCTCCTACGAGCAGTACTTC. This codes for CASGLVVAGQGSYEQYF. The variable domain in full, completed from reference TRBV12-5 and TRBJ2-7, reads DARVTQTPRHKVTEMGQEVTMRCQPILGHNTVFWYRQTMMQGLELLAYFRNRAPLDDSGMPKDRFSAEMPDATLATLKIQPSEPRDSAVYFCASGLVVAGQGSYEQYFGPGTRLTVT.

V gene TRBV28 combines with J gene TRBJ2-1; D is possibly TRBD1 (7 bases). Germline V gives CDR1 MDHEN, CDR2 SYDVKM. Trimming cost V 8 bases and J 8 bases, with 19 bases left between them. There are 14 residues in the CDR3. As DNA, the CDR3 is TGTGCCAGCGGAAGGGCAGGGGGGCCCGATGAGCAGTTCTTC. Translation gives CASGRAGGPDEQFF.

This chain uses TRBV11-2 with TRBJ2-4, with 7 bases fitting TRBD2. Germline V gene data show CDR1 as SGHAT and CDR2 as FQNNGV. This CDR3 spans 14 amino acids. V trimming: 5 bases; J trimming: 8 bases; junction bases outside the gene matches: 9. CDR3 loop: CASSPREGRDIQYF. CDR3 in DNA: TGTGCCAGCAGCCCAAGGGAGGGGCGGGACATTCAGTACTTC.

CDR3 DNA sequence: TGTGCCAGCAGCTTAGTTGTATCGGGGAACACTGAAGCTTTCTTT. This gives the protein CASSLVVSGNTEAFF. The chain carries TRBV11-2 and TRBJ1-1; D is unclear. There are 15 residues in the CDR3. Looked up from germline, CDR1 is SGHAT and CDR2 is FQNNGV. The V gene lost 1 base and the J gene lost 1 base, with 10 bases spanning the gap.

The chain links TRBV28 to TRBJ1-2; a possible D gene is TRBD1 (6 bases). Germline CDR1 is MDHEN and CDR2 is SYDVKM. V was shortened by 4 bases and J by 4 bases, with 13 bases between the two germline ends. The CDR3 runs to 14 residues. Written as DNA, the CDR3 is TGTGCCAGCAGTTCTACAGGGTCGGGCTATGGCTACACCTTC. This codes for CASSSTGSGYGYTF.

The rearrangement uses TRBV7-2 and TRBJ2-5; 9 nucleotides agree with TRBD2. Germline CDR1 reads SGHTA; CDR2 reads FQGNSA. V dropped 1 base and J dropped 5; count of bases not matched to a gene: 14. The CDR3 is 18 amino acids. In DNA form, the CDR3 reads TGTGCCAGCAGCTTAGAGGCTAGCGGGAAGTCAGGGGGGGAGACCCAGTACTTC. Amino acids: CASSLEASGKSGGETQYF.

This clone appeared once. Here the CDR3 reads CASSARLAGELEQYF. Here the CDR3 DNA reads TGTGCCAGCAGCGCCAGACTAGCGGGAGAACTAGAGCAGTACTTC. The chain has TRBV7-9 and TRBJ2-7, with 12 bases that match TRBD2. V lost 5 bases to trimming and J lost 7 bases; unmatched junction nucleotides: 9. In germline, CDR1 is SEHNR, CDR2 FQNEAQ (reference sequence). This CDR3 region has 15 residues.

The rearrangement joins TRBV7-2 to TRBJ2-5; a weak D match, TRBD2 (6 bases). There are 15 residues in the CDR3. V was cut by 6 bases and J by 2 bases, with 16 bases left in between. Germline values: CDR1 SGHTA, CDR2 FQGNSA. The DNA for the CDR3 is TGTGCCAGCAGTTTGAATCCGGGACTGCAAGAGACCCAGTACTTC. This sequence encodes CASSLNPGLQETQYF.

The CDR3 DNA reads as TGTGCCAGCAGGACCAGGGATCGAGCTTTCTTT. Translating gives CASRTRDRAFF. The chain couples TRBV6-5 to TRBJ1-1, with D possibly matching TRBD1 (5 bases). Trimming stripped 6 bases from V and 10 bases from J, with 12 bases between. CDR1 is MNHEY and CDR2 is SVGAGI in the germline V gene. The CDR3 runs 11 residues.

In its sample, this clone was seen once. The chain links TRBV2 to TRBJ2-6; no clear D gene. The germline V gene encodes CDR1 SNHLY and CDR2 FYNNEI. There are 14 residues in the CDR3. Trimming took 4 bases from V and 0 from J, leaving 4 bases between them. The CDR3 here is CASSGLSGANVLTF. The CDR3 DNA reads as TGTGCCAGCAGTGGACTCTCTGGGGCCAACGTCCTGACTTTC.

The chain has TRBV30 and TRBJ1-1; 8 bases match TRBD1. This CDR3 has 13 residues. Germline lookup yields CDR1 GTSNPN and CDR2 SVGIG (reference sequence). Germline trimming cut 6 bases from V and 4 bases from J; bases unmatched to any gene: 7. CDR3 sequence reads: CACTLTGATEAFF. The CDR3 region has the DNA TGTGCCTGCACCCTGACAGGGGCCACTGAAGCTTTCTTT. Filled out from reference TRBV30 and TRBJ1-1, the complete variable domain reads SQTIHQWPATLVQPVGSPLSLECTVEGTSNPNLYWYRQAAGRGLQLLFYSVGIGQISSEVPQNLSASRPQDRQFILSSKKLLLSDSGFYLCACTLTGATEAFFGQGTRLTVV.

The chain combines TRBV9 with TRBJ2-6; unclear D gene. V dropped 0 bases and J dropped 1 base, with 5 bases sitting between them. Germline assignment: CDR1 SGDLS and CDR2 YYNGEE. This CDR3 is 15 amino acids long. The chain's CDR3 is CASSVGGSGANVLTF. The CDR3 nucleotides are TGTGCCAGCAGCGTAGGAGGTTCTGGGGCCAACGTCCTGACTTTC.

The chain employs TRBV11-2 and TRBJ2-1; D is perhaps TRBD2 (6 bases). There are 16 residues in the CDR3. V lost 6 bases and J lost 9, with 24 bases in between. Germline V gene data show CDR1 as SGHAT and CDR2 as FQNNGV. The CDR3 DNA reads TGTGCCAGCAGGCATCCAAGGACTACCGCCTTGGGTGAGCAGTTCTTC. It is translated as CASRHPRTTALGEQFF.

This clone was recorded a few times. This rearrangement joins TRBV27 to TRBJ1-1; TRBD1 aligns across 7 bases. The V and J ends lost 3 bases and 2 bases, in that order; junction bases with no gene match: 6. There are 15 residues in the CDR3. Germline V gene sequence: CDR1 MNHEY, CDR2 SMNVEV (reference sequence). CDR3 sequence (DNA): TGTGCCAGCAGTTTTTACGGGACAGTAAACACTGAAGCTTTCTTT. Residues: CASSFYGTVNTEAFF.

The chain uses TRBV19 and TRBJ2-1, with a tentative D call TRBD1 (6 bases). Germline loops: CDR1 LNHDA, CDR2 SQIVND (reference sequence). With 6 bases removed from V and 4 bases from J, the gap between germline ends came to 13 bases. There are 14 residues in the CDR3. The chain's CDR3 is CASSIQTGYNEQFF. In nucleotides, the CDR3 is TGTGCCAGTAGCATCCAGACAGGATACAATGAGCAGTTCTTC.